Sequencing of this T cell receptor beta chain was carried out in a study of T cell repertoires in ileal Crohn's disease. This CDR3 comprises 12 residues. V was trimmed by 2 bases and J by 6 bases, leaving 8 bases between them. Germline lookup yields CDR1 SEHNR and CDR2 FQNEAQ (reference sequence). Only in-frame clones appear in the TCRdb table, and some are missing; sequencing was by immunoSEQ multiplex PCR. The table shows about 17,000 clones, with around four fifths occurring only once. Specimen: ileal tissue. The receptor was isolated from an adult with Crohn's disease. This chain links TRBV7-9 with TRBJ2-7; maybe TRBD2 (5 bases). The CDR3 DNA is TGTGCCAGCAGCTTACTGGGGAGCGAGCAGTACTTC. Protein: CASSLLGSEQYF.